The next 12 T cell receptor beta chains were all read from a single sample in a study of control samples from healthy donors and cancer patients. Generated by immunoSEQ multiplex PCR, the TCRdb table keeps only in-frame clones and is missing some. The sample contains some 79,000 clones, approximately 84% of which appear only once. The specimen sequenced was blood. The source of these receptors is a woman between 50 and 59 years old in good health.

The chain has TRBV5-4 and TRBJ1-1, with 7 bases matching TRBD1. CDR3 length: 14 residues. V shed 4 bases and J 1 base; nucleotides not matched to a gene: 4. Germline CDR1 SGHNT, CDR2 YYREEE (reference sequence). In DNA form, the CDR3 reads TGTGCCAGCAGCGCACAGGGGAGGAACACTGAAGCTTTCTTT. It is translated as CASSAQGRNTEAFF.

The chain uses TRBV6-5 and TRBJ2-1, with D maybe TRBD2 (6 bases). The germline CDR1 and CDR2 sequences are MNHEY and SVGAGI. The V and J ends lost 6 bases and 0 bases respectively, with 12 bases between them. CDR3 length equals 15 residues. CDR3 region: CASSLSGNSYNEQFF. The CDR3 DNA reads TGTGCCAGCAGCCTTAGCGGAAACTCCTACAATGAGCAGTTCTTC.

This chain uses TRBV7-3 with TRBJ2-1; D possibly corresponds to TRBD2 (6 bases). Trimming left V 2 bases short and J 7 bases short, with 15 bases between. This CDR3 spans 15 amino acids. Germline V CDR1 and CDR2: SGHTA, FQGTGA. The CDR3 DNA sequence: TGTGCCAGCAGCTTAGAACCGCTAGCGCGGAATGAGCAGTTCTTC. Translation gives CASSLEPLARNEQFF.

There are a few counts of this clone. The rearrangement uses TRBV4-1 and TRBJ1-5; TRBD1 is a possible D gene (6 bases). The V end lost 1 base, the J end lost 2 bases, and 12 bases lay between the germline ends. The CDR3 totals 16 residues. From germline, CDR1 is MGHRA and CDR2 YSYEKL. In DNA form, the CDR3 reads TGCGCCAGCAGCCAAGGTCGGGGGGCACGCAATCAGCCCCAGCATTTT. Its protein is CASSQGRGARNQPQHF.

The chain combines TRBV7-2 with TRBJ2-2; D gene unclear. Trimming took 5 bases from V and 2 from J, leaving 12 bases between them. The germline gives CDR1 SGHTA, CDR2 FQGNSA. The CDR3 has 15 residues. CDR3 region: CASSPGPLNTGELFF. Written as DNA, the CDR3 is TGTGCCAGCAGCCCAGGACCGCTAAACACCGGGGAGCTGTTTTTT.

The V call is TRBV12-2, the J call TRBJ2-1; no check of the table's D call, TRBD2, against the DNA was made. TRBV12-2 is a pseudogene locus. CDR3 size: 20 residues. CDR3 loop: CASRRQKKLDGTSSYFEQFF. In DNA, the CDR3 is TGTGCAAGTCGACGCCAAAAGAAGCTAGACGGGACTAGCTCATATTTTGAGCAGTTCTTC.

The chain links TRBV19 to TRBJ2-5; D gene ambiguous. This CDR3 is built from 14 residues. The V end was cut by 2 bases, the J end by 2 bases, with 9 bases between. Germline lookup yields CDR1 LNHDA and CDR2 SQIVND (reference sequence). For the CDR3, the DNA is TGTGCCAGTAGTATATCTGCCCTACAAGAGACCCAGTACTTC. It is translated as CASSISALQETQYF.

The sample holds one count of this clone. The chain combines TRBV24-1 with TRBJ2-1; 16 bases map to TRBD2. The CDR3 is 19 residues long. V was clipped by 9 bases and J by 10 bases; unmatched bases: 20. Germline V gives CDR1 KGHDR, CDR2 SFDVKD. Here the CDR3 DNA reads TGTGCCACCGGACCCCCCGGGACTAGCGGGAGGGCCGCCGGGGGGGAGCAGTTCTTC. Its protein is CATGPPGTSGRAAGGEQFF.

This chain joins TRBV7-2 and TRBJ2-2, with 10 bases fitting TRBD2. Germline CDR1 and CDR2: SGHTA and FQGNSA. V lost 4 bases, J lost 7 bases, and 9 bases stayed unmatched. This CDR3 is 16 amino acids long. CDR3 DNA: TGTGCCAGCAGCTGGCCCCTAGCGGGAGAGGACGGGGAGCTGTTTTTT. It encodes CASSWPLAGEDGELFF.

The chain uses TRBV14 and TRBJ2-7, with D hard to call. V was shortened by 1 base and J by 9 bases, with 10 bases between the two germline ends. Germline CDR1 SGHDN, CDR2 FVKESK. The CDR3 is made up of 12 amino acids. The DNA of the CDR3 is TGTGCCAGCAGCCAAGGGAGCTTACGGCAGTACTTC. Translated: CASSQGSLRQYF. The variable domain in full, with the rest retrieved from reference TRBV14 and TRBJ2-7, is EAGVTQFPSHSVIEKGQTVTLRCDPISGHDNLYWYRRVMGKEIKFLLHFVKESKQDESGMPNNRFLAERTGGTYSTLKVQPAELEDSGVYFCASSQGSLRQYFGPGTRLTVT.

This chain connects TRBV19 to TRBJ2-5; a weak D match, TRBD1 (6 bases). The length of the CDR3 is 16 residues. The V gene lost 3 bases and the J gene lost 0 bases, with 14 bases spanning the gap. Germline values: CDR1 LNHDA, CDR2 SQIVND (reference sequence). The CDR3 region has the DNA TGTGCCAGTAGTATCGACGCAGGGGCGTACCAAGAGACCCAGTACTTC. It encodes CASSIDAGAYQETQYF.

The rearrangement links TRBV6-1 to TRBJ2-7; no definite D call. V dropped 2 bases and J dropped 1 base, with 3 bases sitting between them. This CDR3 contains 12 residues. Germline V gives CDR1 MNHNS, CDR2 SASEGT. DNA of the CDR3: TGTGCCAGCAGTGAATGGTCCTACGAGCAGTACTTC. It specifies CASSEWSYEQYF.